The rows below give T cell receptor beta chains drawn from one sample of a study of blood T cell repertoires in COVID-19. Method: immunoSEQ multiplex PCR; TCRdb's copy keeps in-frame clones and lacks some. The table records around 700,000 clones, 75% to 90% of them present only once. Sequenced: peripheral blood. Receptor source: a woman under 30 with acute or convalescent COVID-19. Each CDR3 is given with its conserved first and last residue. D genes are given only for firm matches. Where a row states a size, it is once, few, many or the class of an expanded clone; other rows omit it.

abundance,j_gene,d_gene,v_gene,CDR3nt,CDR3aa
NA,TRBJ1-5,NA,TRBV29-1,TGCAGCGTTGCTGGACAGAGCAATCAGCCCCAGCATTTT,CSVAGQSNQPQHF
once,TRBJ1-2,NA,TRBV7-3,TGTGCCAGCAGCGCTACAGGGACCTATGGCTACACCTTC,CASSATGTYGYTF
NA,TRBJ2-7,TRBD1,TRBV7-2,TGTGCCAGCAGCCAGGGGGTTCGGAGCGCCGCCTACGAGCAGTACTTC,CASSQGVRSAAYEQYF
once,TRBJ1-2,NA,TRBV10-3,TGTGCCATCAGTGAGTATGACAGGCAAGGAGGCTACACCTTC,CAISEYDRQGGYTF
NA,TRBJ1-1,NA,TRBV18,TGTGCCAGCTCACCGATTGGGGTAGGGGACACTGAAGCTTTCTTT,CASSPIGVGDTEAFF
NA,TRBJ2-3,NA,TRBV7-7,TGTGCCAGCAGCTTACTGCGGGGAACAGATACGCAGTATTTT,CASSLLRGTDTQYF
NA,TRBJ2-1,TRBD1,TRBV6-2/TRBV6-3,TGTGCCAGCAGTTTCTTGCCGGGACAGTTCTACAATGAGCAGTTCTTC,CASSFLPGQFYNEQFF
NA,TRBJ1-1,TRBD1,TRBV29-1,TGCAGCGTTGAAGATCTAAGGACAGGGGGCAAAGGGGCTACCACTGAAGCTTTCTTT,CSVEDLRTGGKGATTEAFF
NA,TRBJ1-5,NA,TRBV9,TGTGCCAGCAGCCCCGCAGGAGGTCAGCCCCAGCATTTT,CASSPAGGQPQHF
NA,TRBJ1-1,TRBD1,TRBV6-5,TGTGCCAGCAGTTCCGACAGGGTGAGGGCTTTCTTT,CASSSDRVRAFF
NA,TRBJ1-2,TRBD1,TRBV24-1,TGTGCCACCAGTGAGAGTACAGGGGGCCCATCCTCCGTCTATGGCTACACCTTC,CATSESTGGPSSVYGYTF
once,TRBJ1-1,NA,TRBV18,TGTGCCAGCTCACCACCAAGCGGGGAAACTGAAGCTTTCTTT,CASSPPSGETEAFF
NA,TRBJ2-2,TRBD1,TRBV13,TGTGCCAGCAGCCCCGCCCGACAGGGGGCGGGCGGGGAGCTGTTTTTT,CASSPARQGAGGELFF
NA,TRBJ2-2,NA,TRBV21-1,TGTGCCAGCAGCAAATTTTTCCAGGGACACTTCAACACCGGGGAGCTGTTTTTT,CASSKFFQGHFNTGELFF
NA,TRBJ1-3,TRBD1,TRBV7-2,TGTGCCAGCAGCTCAGCGACGGGACAGGGGGGTTTATTCTCTGGAAACACCATATATTTT,CASSSATGQGGLFSGNTIYF
NA,TRBJ1-3,NA,TRBV9,TGTGCCAGCAGCGTAGGGGGGAGGAGCTCTGGAAACACCATATATTTT,CASSVGGRSSGNTIYF
NA,TRBJ2-2,NA,TRBV18,TGTGCCAGCTCACCCGGGGGAGCAGTCGGGGAGCTGTTTTTT,CASSPGGAVGELFF
NA,TRBJ2-7,TRBD2,TRBV7-2,TGTGCCAGCAGCTTAGACCCAGGCGGGGGGGTAGACGAGCAGTACTTC,CASSLDPGGGVDEQYF
NA,TRBJ1-1,NA,TRBV29-1,TGCAGCGTACAGGGCTGGAAAACTGAAGCTTTCTTT,CSVQGWKTEAFF
NA,TRBJ2-3,NA,TRBV5-1,TGCGCCAGCAGCTTGCCTCCCCTCTTAGCGCCAGACACAGATACGCAGTATTTT,CASSLPPLLAPDTDTQYF
NA,TRBJ2-1,NA,TRBV5-1,TGCGCCAGCAGCTTGTCCAGCGGGTACTACAATGAGCAGTTCTTC,CASSLSSGYYNEQFF
few,TRBJ1-2,NA,TRBV3-1/TRBV3-2,TGTGCCAGCAGCCAACCTGGGACTGGACGTGATTACGGCTACACCTTC,CASSQPGTGRDYGYTF
NA,TRBJ2-1,TRBD2,TRBV5-1,TGCGCCAGCAGCTTGAGCGGGGCGGGTGGAAATGAGCAGTTCTTC,CASSLSGAGGNEQFF
NA,TRBJ1-1,TRBD1,TRBV2,TGTGCCAGCAAGCCGGGACAGACAAACACTGAAGCTTTCTTT,CASKPGQTNTEAFF
NA,TRBJ1-2,TRBD1,TRBV29-1,TGCAGCGTTGAAGGGGACAGGGACGGCTACACCTTC,CSVEGDRDGYTF
NA,TRBJ1-3,TRBD1,TRBV30,TGTGCCTGGAGTGGACAGGGGACTGGAAACACCATATATTTT,CAWSGQGTGNTIYF
NA,TRBJ2-2,TRBD2,TRBV4-1,TGCGCCAGCAGCCAAGACGGTTATTATCGCGGGGGGGTCTTTACCGGGGAGCTGTTTTTT,CASSQDGYYRGGVFTGELFF
NA,TRBJ2-1,NA,TRBV27,TGTGCCGGCCACAGGGTTGAGGGATACTACAATGAGCAGTTCTTC,CAGHRVEGYYNEQFF
NA,TRBJ1-2,NA,TRBV30,TGTGCCTGGAGTGTGCAGGAGCGGATTCATGGCTACACCTTC,CAWSVQERIHGYTF
few,TRBJ1-2,NA,TRBV10-3,TGTGCCATCAGGACAGGTGCCGACTATGGCTACACCTTC,CAIRTGADYGYTF
NA,TRBJ1-1,TRBD1,TRBV5-1,TGCGCCAGCAGACCAGACAGGGGACGTACTGAAGCTTTCTTT,CASRPDRGRTEAFF
once,TRBJ2-7,TRBD1,TRBV7-9,TGTGCCAGCAGCAACCGGGACAGGGGGGCCGACGAGCAGTACTTC,CASSNRDRGADEQYF
NA,TRBJ1-2,TRBD1,TRBV19,TGTGCCAGTAGTTCTACCACAGGGGGTGGCTACACCTTC,CASSSTTGGGYTF
NA,TRBJ1-1,NA,TRBV6-5,TGTGCCAGTAACCTCGACAGGTTGAACACTGAAGCTTTCTTT,CASNLDRLNTEAFF
NA,TRBJ2-5,NA,TRBV19,TGTGCCAGTAGCGACTGGCAAGAGACCCAGTACTTC,CASSDWQETQYF
few,TRBJ1-2,TRBD1,TRBV9,TGTGCCAGCAGCGTAGCTACGGGACAGGGTGCCTATGGCTACACCTTC,CASSVATGQGAYGYTF
NA,TRBJ2-7,NA,TRBV7-2,TGTGCCAGCAGCCCCCAGACAGGTGTGGTGCAGTACTTC,CASSPQTGVVQYF
NA,TRBJ1-1,TRBD1,TRBV6-1,TGTGCCAGCAGTGATAACAGGGGAAAAGGGACTGAAGCTTTCTTT,CASSDNRGKGTEAFF
NA,TRBJ2-7,NA,TRBV10-3,TGTGCCATCAGTGGCCCGACGGGGGAAGGAGTCTACGAGCAGTACTTC,CAISGPTGEGVYEQYF
NA,TRBJ2-3,TRBD1,TRBV3-1/TRBV3-2,TGTGCCAGCAGCCATCAGGACAGGGATACAGATACGCAGTATTTT,CASSHQDRDTDTQYF
NA,TRBJ2-1,TRBD2,TRBV5-4,TGTGCCAGCAGCCCTAGGACTAGCGGGGTTTACAATGAGCAGTTCTTC,CASSPRTSGVYNEQFF
NA,TRBJ2-5,NA,TRBV28,TGTGCCAGCAGTTCTACAGGGTCGGTAGAGACCCAGTACTTC,CASSSTGSVETQYF
NA,TRBJ2-5,TRBD1,TRBV7-9,TGTGCCAGCAGCATCGGACAGGGGGCGCCGGTGGCTAGCCAAAGCCGGTGGGAGACCCAGTACTTC,CASSIGQGAPVASQSRWETQYF